This TCR beta chain was documented in a study of cytomegalovirus exposure and HLA in healthy donors. Study-level findings and limits: Among the most significant clusters, several appeared linked to common viral pathogens in a later analysis. Roughly even sequencing depth across donors was the assumption behind the presence/absence analyses. A link between a missense DCLRE1C variant and TCR beta V- and J-gene trimming emerged from a later analysis.

The PCR ran on 60 Vbeta and 13 Jbeta primers. The protocol was immunoSEQ multiplex PCR, while the TCRdb copy is restricted to in-frame clones and leaves out a portion. The data show 120,000 or so clones, 81% seen once. V was clipped by 0 bases and J by 2 bases; unmatched bases: 5. CDR1 and CDR2 from the germline V gene are SGHRS and YFSETQ. There are 16 residues in the CDR3. As concerns this clone: As yet, its antigen is unknown.

Healthy individuals who donated bone marrow served as the donors. The chain has TRBV5-1 and TRBJ2-1, with TRBD2 matching 7 bases. Sequences were obtained from PBMCs. The clonotype comes from a young man in good health and CMV-seronegative. CDR3 bases: TGCGCCAGCAGCTTGGACAACCGGGGGGCCTACAATGAGCAGTTCTTC. It yields the protein CASSLDNRGAYNEQFF.